Listed below are T cell receptor beta chains from one sample, sequenced in a study of T-cell reconstitution after alpha-beta-depleted transplantation in children. Each CDR3 protein gets one entry after TCRdb re-called the PCR reads with MiXCR. The sample has nearly 350,000 distinct CDR3 sequences, roughly 15% seen once. Sequenced here: PBMCs, mostly from graft donor cells, sampled 360 days after TCRalphabeta/CD19-depleted stem cell transplant. Receptor source: a male patient aged 2-15 years who had a stem cell transplant for acute lymphoblastic leukemia, so the T cells may come from the graft donor. CDR3s include the opening cysteine and the closing phenylalanine or tryptophan. D genes are given only for firm matches. Some rows have no size entry. The others give once, few or many, or a class for an expanded clone.

clone_size j_call d_call v_call cdr3_nt cdr3_aa
NA TRBJ2-7 NA TRBV29-1 TGCAGCGTTAACGAGGGGATTAGTGGGGAGCAGTACTTC CSVNEGISGEQYF
NA TRBJ1-1 NA TRBV20-1 TGCAGTGCCCCAGACCTCGGCAGGGTGAACACTGAAGCTTTCTTT CSAPDLGRVNTEAFF
NA TRBJ1-1 NA TRBV4-3 TGCGCCAGCAGCCCAAGACCTGCTGGGGCTGAAGCTTTCTTT CASSPRPAGAEAFF
many TRBJ1-1 NA TRBV20-1 TGCAGTGCTCCGATAGGCACTGAAGCTTTCTTT CSAPIGTEAFF
once TRBJ2-2 NA TRBV4-3 TGCGCCAGCAGCCAAGCGTACAGGGCCCCCGGGGAGCTGTTTTTT CASSQAYRAPGELFF
once TRBJ2-1 NA TRBV6-1 TGTGCCAGCGCTAGTGGCCGAAGCTCCTACAATGAGCAGTTCTTC CASASGRSSYNEQFF
many TRBJ2-2 TRBD2 TRBV4-1 TGCGCCAGCAGCCAAGGGTTACTAGCGGGTGGCACCGGGGAGCTGTTTTTT CASSQGLLAGGTGELFF
few TRBJ2-3 TRBD2 TRBV9 TGTGCCAGCAGCGTAGAAGCGGGAGCGGGGATAACGCAGTATTTT CASSVEAGAGITQYF
NA TRBJ2-7 NA TRBV12-3/TRBV12-4 TGCCCGGGGGAGTACTACGAGCAGTACTTC CPGEYYEQYF
few TRBJ2-1 TRBD1 TRBV19 TGTGCCAGTAGTGGACAGGGGTATGAGCAGTTCTTC CASSGQGYEQFF
NA TRBJ2-7 TRBD1 TRBV4-1 TGCGCCAGCAGCCTATCGGGACAGCCCTACGAGCAGTACTTC CASSLSGQPYEQYF
many TRBJ2-7 TRBD1 TRBV3-1 TGTGCCAGCAGCCAAGGTACAGGGGGCATCGGCGAGCAGTACTTC CASSQGTGGIGEQYF
many TRBJ2-7 TRBD1 TRBV29-1 TGCAGCTCTGGACAGGGATGGGACGAGCAGTACTTC CSSGQGWDEQYF
few TRBJ2-5 TRBD2 TRBV4-3 TGCGCCAGCAGCCAACCCGAACGGGAGGAAGAAGAGACCCAGTACTTC CASSQPEREEEETQYF
NA TRBJ2-1 TRBD2 TRBV27 TGTGCCAGCAGTTCGACTAGCGGGGGTTACAATGAGCAGTTCTTC CASSSTSGGYNEQFF
NA TRBJ1-4 TRBD1 TRBV12-3/TRBV12-4 TGTGCCAGCAGCCCAACAGGGGGAGAAGGAGAAAAACTGTTTTTT CASSPTGGEGEKLFF
NA TRBJ2-4 TRBD2 TRBV5-1 TGCGCCAGCAGCTTGGGCGGGAGGGGAGCCAAAAACATTCAGTACTTC CASSLGGRGAKNIQYF
few TRBJ2-2 TRBD1 TRBV28 TGTGCCAGCAGCCTGGACAGGGCGGAGCTGTTTTTT CASSLDRAELFF
few TRBJ2-1 NA TRBV14 TGTGCCAGCAGCCAAGTTCGGGGGAGCTCCTACAATGAGCAGTTCTTC CASSQVRGSSYNEQFF
NA TRBJ2-7 NA TRBV5-1 TGCGCCAGCAGCTTCGGGGGCGCGGCCGAGCAGTACTTC CASSFGGAAEQYF
few TRBJ2-1 NA TRBV28 TGTGCCAGCAGTTTAAACTACCCCATTGAGCAGTTCTTC CASSLNYPIEQFF
NA TRBJ2-3 NA TRBV7-3 TGTGCCAGCAGCTTAGGCGCCCCAGGGGTAGATACGCAGTATTTT CASSLGAPGVDTQYF
few TRBJ1-4 TRBD1 TRBV12-3/TRBV12-4 TGTGCCAGCAGTTTAGCGCAGGGGACAGGGTTTGAAAAACTGTTTTTT CASSLAQGTGFEKLFF
NA TRBJ2-3 TRBD2 TRBV27 TGTGCCAGCAGTTTTTGGGGACTAGCGGTAGATACGCAGTATTTT CASSFWGLAVDTQYF
few TRBJ2-2 TRBD1 TRBV24-1 TGTGCCACCAGTCCCGACAGGGGGGGCACCGGGGAGCTGTTTTTT CATSPDRGGTGELFF
NA TRBJ2-7 TRBD1 TRBV10-3 TGTGCCATCAGTGTTTCCCCTCGGTGGACAGGAGTATCGTACGAGCAGTACTTC CAISVSPRWTGVSYEQYF
many TRBJ2-4 TRBD2 TRBV9 TGTGCCAGCAGCGTAGGCCTAGCGGGAACCAAAAACATTCAGTACTTC CASSVGLAGTKNIQYF
few TRBJ1-3 NA TRBV4-2 TGTGCCAGCAGCCCCTTCCCGGGGGGGGCGGATGGAAACACCATATATTTT CASSPFPGGADGNTIYF
NA TRBJ2-1 NA TRBV12-3/TRBV12-4 TGTGCCAGCAGTTCCGGTCAGGGTCCCCTTTTCTTC CASSSGQGPLFF
few TRBJ1-5 NA TRBV20-1 TGCAGTGCCAGGGAAGAATGGAGCAATCAGCCCCAGCATTTT CSAREEWSNQPQHF
NA TRBJ2-1 NA TRBV12-5 TGTGCTAGTGCCCCCGACGGTCCCCAACTAAGGTACAATGAGCAGTTCTTC CASAPDGPQLRYNEQFF
few TRBJ2-5 NA TRBV4-2 TGTGCCAGCAGCCAAGGGATGGAGACCCAGTACTTC CASSQGMETQYF
NA TRBJ2-5 TRBD1 TRBV7-2 TGTGCCAGCAGCCTCAAGAGGGGGCTTGAGACCCAGTACTTC CASSLKRGLETQYF
few TRBJ2-3 TRBD1 TRBV7-6 TGTGCCAGCAGCTTGAAGCCGACCCGGGACAGCGGCACAGATACGCAGTATTTT CASSLKPTRDSGTDTQYF
few TRBJ2-7 NA TRBV10-3 TGTGCCATCAGTGATTTGGGTTTCGAGCAGTACTTC CAISDLGFEQYF
NA TRBJ1-1 NA TRBV29-1 TGCAGCGTTGAAAGGAGGTTGGACACTGAAGCTTTCTTT CSVERRLDTEAFF
NA TRBJ2-5 NA TRBV5-1 TGCGCCAGCAGCTTAGGAGTGTCGGGGCAACGCCAAGAGACCCAGTACTTC CASSLGVSGQRQETQYF
few TRBJ2-5 NA TRBV20-1 TGCAGTGCTGGGGTAGAGACCCAGTACTTC CSAGVETQYF
NA TRBJ2-7 NA TRBV15 TGTGCCACCAGCAGAGATCCCAAGGGGAGAATCCACGAGCAGTACTTC CATSRDPKGRIHEQYF
few TRBJ1-6 TRBD1 TRBV20-1 TGCAGTGCACCACGGGACAGGGGTGCCTATAATTCACCCCTCCACTTT CSAPRDRGAYNSPLHF
many TRBJ2-7 NA TRBV29-1 TGCAGCGTTGACTTTGGCTTCTCCTACGAGCAGTACTTC CSVDFGFSYEQYF
few TRBJ2-7 TRBD2 TRBV6-5 TGTGCCAGCAGTATACTAGCGGGAGGCTACGAGCAGTACTTC CASSILAGGYEQYF
NA TRBJ1-2 NA TRBV7-9 TGTGCCAGCAGCAATCTAGAAAAGACAAACTATGGCTACACCTTC CASSNLEKTNYGYTF
NA TRBJ2-5 TRBD1 TRBV9 TGTGCCAGCAGCGTTTCAGGGGGCGGCTCGTTTCGGGAGACCCAGTACTTC CASSVSGGGSFRETQYF
many TRBJ1-5 NA TRBV28 TGTGCCAGCAGTCTCACGGAGGAACATAGCAATCAGCCCCAGCATTTT CASSLTEEHSNQPQHF
few TRBJ1-1 TRBD1 TRBV12-3/TRBV12-4 TGTGCCAGCAGTTTCGGGACAGGGGCTTTCATGAACACTGAAGCTTTCTTT CASSFGTGAFMNTEAFF
many TRBJ2-3 NA TRBV6-1 TGTGCCAGCAGGGAATGGCCGGGGTTAAGCACAGATACGCAGTATTTT CASREWPGLSTDTQYF
many TRBJ2-3 NA TRBV20-1 TGCAGTGCTAGCTTTCTGGGGGAGATCACAGATACGCAGTATTTT CSASFLGEITDTQYF
few TRBJ2-1 TRBD2 TRBV5-1 TGCGCCAGCAGCTTCTTTAGCGGGGGCAATGAGCAGTTCTTC CASSFFSGGNEQFF
many TRBJ2-7 TRBD2 TRBV20-1 TGCAGTGCCGGACTAGCCGGCCGAGTTTACGAGCAGTACTTC CSAGLAGRVYEQYF
NA TRBJ1-5 TRBD1 TRBV18 TGTGCCAGCTCACCGCTGGGACAGGGTAGCAATCAGCCCCAGCATTTT CASSPLGQGSNQPQHF
NA TRBJ2-7 NA TRBV4-3 TGCGCCAGCACCCTCGGACACGCTGGCGAGCAGTACTTC CASTLGHAGEQYF
NA TRBJ2-1 TRBD2 TRBV3-1 TGTGCCAGCCCTGAGGAGCGGGATCGCAATGAGCAGTTCTTC CASPEERDRNEQFF
NA TRBJ2-7 NA TRBV5-1 TGCGCCAGCAGCTTAAACACCCTACCCTACGAGCAGTACTTC CASSLNTLPYEQYF
NA TRBJ2-1 NA TRBV19 TGTGCCAGTAGTATAGGCCACCTGGACAAGGGGGACAATGAGCAGTTCTTC CASSIGHLDKGDNEQFF
few TRBJ2-7 NA TRBV4-1 TGCGCCAGCAGCCAAGTAGGAGTAGGTGGTCGGTTCTACGAGCAGTACTTC CASSQVGVGGRFYEQYF
few TRBJ2-7 NA TRBV5-1 TGCGCCAGCAGCCATCCCTCCTCGTTAGAGCAGTACTTC CASSHPSSLEQYF
NA TRBJ1-1 TRBD1 TRBV4-2 TGTGCCAGCAGCCGGGACAGGGGGACTGAAGCTTTCTTT CASSRDRGTEAFF
many TRBJ2-1 TRBD1 TRBV24-1 TGTGCCACCAGTGCGATAAGGGGGCGAGGTAATGAGCAGTTCTTC CATSAIRGRGNEQFF